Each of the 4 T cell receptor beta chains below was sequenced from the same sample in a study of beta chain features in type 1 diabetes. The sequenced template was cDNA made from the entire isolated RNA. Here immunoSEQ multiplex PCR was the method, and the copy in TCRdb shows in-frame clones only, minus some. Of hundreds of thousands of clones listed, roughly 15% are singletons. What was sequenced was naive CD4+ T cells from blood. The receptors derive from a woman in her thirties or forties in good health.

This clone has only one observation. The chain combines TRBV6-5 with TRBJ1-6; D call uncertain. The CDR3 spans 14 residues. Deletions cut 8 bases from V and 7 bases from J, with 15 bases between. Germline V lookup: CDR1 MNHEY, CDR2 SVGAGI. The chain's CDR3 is CASATPSVNSPLHF. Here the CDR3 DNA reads TGTGCCAGCGCCACCCCGTCGGTGAATTCACCCCTCCACTTT.

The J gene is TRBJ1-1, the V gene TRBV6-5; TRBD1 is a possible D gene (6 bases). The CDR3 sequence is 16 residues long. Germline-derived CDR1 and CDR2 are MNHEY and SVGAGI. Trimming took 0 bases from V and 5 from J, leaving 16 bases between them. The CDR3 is CASSYSRGGRGTEAFF. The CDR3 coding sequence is TGTGCCAGCAGTTACTCGAGGGGGGGCAGAGGAACTGAAGCTTTCTTT.

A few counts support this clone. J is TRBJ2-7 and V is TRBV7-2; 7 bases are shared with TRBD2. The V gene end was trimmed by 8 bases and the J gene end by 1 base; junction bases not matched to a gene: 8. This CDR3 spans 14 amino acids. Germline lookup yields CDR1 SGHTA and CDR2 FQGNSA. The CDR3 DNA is TGTGCCAGCGGTGCCGGGACTACTTCCTACGAGCAGTACTTC. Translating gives CASGAGTTSYEQYF.

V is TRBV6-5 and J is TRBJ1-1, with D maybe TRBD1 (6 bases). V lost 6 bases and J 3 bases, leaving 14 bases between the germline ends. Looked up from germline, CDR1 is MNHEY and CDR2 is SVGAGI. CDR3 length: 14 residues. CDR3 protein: CASRLDRLDTEAFF. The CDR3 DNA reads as TGTGCCAGCAGATTAGACAGGTTAGACACTGAAGCTTTCTTT.